The 21 T cell receptor beta chains in this list originate from one sample, sequenced in a study of CXCR3-negative and CXCR3-positive naive CD8 T cells. General observations from the study: CXCR3-positive naive cells had more hydrophobic TRB CDR3s than CXCR3-negative naive cells.

These receptors lack a known antigen. UMI-tagged TRB cDNA libraries were built via 5' RACE. TCRdb reprocessed the 5' RACE reads, with one entry per CDR3 protein and no DNA. The specimen's table records about 98,000 distinct CDR3 sequences. Source material: naive CXCR3+ CD8+ T cells from blood. The subset was: CD45RO-CCR7+CD27+CD95- naive CD8+ T cells expressing CXCR3 (TNR3+). Receptors originate from a human donor in good health. Some clones in this sample may be carry-over from other donors' samples.

The chain joins TRBV6-2 or TRBV6-3 to TRBJ1-1; the TCRdb D gene call, TRBD1, has no DNA to confirm it. The V gene's germline CDR1 is MNHEY and CDR2 SVGEGT. CDR3 length equals 15 residues. The CDR3 protein is CASSYRGELNTEAFF.

The V gene is TRBV11-3, the J gene TRBJ2-7; TCRdb reports TRBD1, a call that lacks DNA to check it against. CDR1 and CDR2 from the germline V gene are SGHNT and YENEEA. This CDR3 spans 15 amino acids. This CDR3 reads CASSPRTGTSYEQYF.

The chain has TRBV5-8 and TRBJ2-7; TCRdb gives TRBD1 as the D gene, but with no DNA this cannot be confirmed. Germline CDR1 and CDR2: SGHTS and YDEGEE. The CDR3 extends over 14 amino acids. This CDR3 is CASTLRGPTYEQYF.

The CDR3 spells CSVGLTANTEAFF. The chain is built from TRBV29-1 and TRBJ1-1. This CDR3 contains 13 residues. The germline V gene has CDR1 SQVTM and CDR2 ANQGSEA.

The chain recombines TRBV27 with TRBJ2-1; TCRdb outputs TRBD2, but without DNA this stays unchecked. Germline values: CDR1 MNHEY, CDR2 SMNVEV (reference sequence). The CDR3 contains 16 residues. The CDR3 spells CASGLAGPGSYNEQFF.

The CDR3 reads CASSQEFLYSPLHF. This chain links TRBV4-3 with TRBJ1-6. The germline V gene has CDR1 LGHNA and CDR2 YSLEER. This CDR3 is 14 amino acids long.

V usage is TRBV5-5 and J usage is TRBJ2-3; the TCRdb D gene call, TRBD1, has no DNA to confirm it. This CDR3 spans 15 amino acids. The germline gives CDR1 SGHKS, CDR2 YYEKEE (reference sequence). CDR3 loop: CASSLGVGGGDTQYF.

This sequence joins TRBV12-3 or TRBV12-4 and TRBJ2-1; as DNA is missing, the TRBD1 call by TCRdb cannot be tested. This CDR3 has 15 residues. This CDR3 is CASSGWGTGDNEQFF.

The chain has TRBV6-2 or TRBV6-3 and TRBJ2-7. This CDR3 spans 13 amino acids. Germline V CDR1 and CDR2: MNHEY, SVGEGT. This CDR3 reads CASSPYQVYEQYF.

The V call is TRBV9, the J call TRBJ2-7; TCRdb's D call of TRBD1 is untestable without DNA. CDR1 and CDR2 (germline): SGDLS, YYNGEE. The CDR3 extends over 13 amino acids. This CDR3 is CASSETDAYEQYF.

The chain has TRBV12-5 and TRBJ1-2; absent DNA, TCRdb's TRBD1 call cannot be checked. The CDR3 runs to 14 residues. CDR1 is LGHNT and CDR2 is FRNRAP in the germline V gene. CDR3 residues: CASGPTGFGPSYTF. The complete variable domain, with remaining parts taken from reference TRBV12-5 and TRBJ1-2, reads DARVTQTPRHKVTEMGQEVTMRCQPILGHNTVFWYRQTMMQGLELLAYFRNRAPLDDSGMPKDRFSAEMPDATLATLKIQPSEPRDSAVYFCASGPTGFGPSYTFGSGTRLTVV.

The chain links TRBV2 to TRBJ2-3; the TCRdb D gene call, TRBD2, has no DNA to confirm it. Germline CDR1 SNHLY, CDR2 FYNNEI. This CDR3 region has 16 residues. The chain's CDR3 is CASSERLAGRADTQYF.

CDR3 residues: CSGKGVRGANTGELFF. V gene TRBV29-1 combines with J gene TRBJ2-2; the D call from TCRdb, TRBD2, cannot be confirmed without DNA. From germline, CDR1 is SQVTM and CDR2 ANQGSEA. The CDR3 covers 16 residues.

The chain couples TRBV6-5 to TRBJ1-5. CDR3 size: 15 residues. CDR1 is MNHEY, CDR2 SVGAGI, per germline. CDR3 in amino acids: CASSYLAGSNQPQHF.

The chain recombines TRBV29-1 with TRBJ2-7; the D call from TCRdb, TRBD1, cannot be confirmed without DNA. Looked up from germline, CDR1 is SQVTM and CDR2 is ANQGSEA. The CDR3 contains 14 residues. CDR3 loop: CSVAPGQGTYEQYF.

V gene TRBV7-2 combines with J gene TRBJ1-5. CDR1 is SGHTA, CDR2 FQGNSA, per germline. The CDR3 has 12 amino acids. CDR3 sequence reads: CASSLLGQPQHF.

The chain uses TRBV21-1 and TRBJ2-5; the D gene TCRdb calls, TRBD1, cannot be checked with no DNA. TRBV21-1 is a known pseudogene. The CDR3 extends over 16 amino acids. The CDR3 reads CASSARDRCLQETQYF.

V and J are TRBV29-1 and TRBJ1-2; TCRdb lists TRBD1, though no DNA is available to test this call. The CDR3 is 15 residues long. The germline gives CDR1 SQVTM, CDR2 ANQGSEA. CDR3: CSVEDTGTGNYGYTF.

This chain uses TRBV29-1 with TRBJ2-5; the TCRdb D gene call, TRBD1, has no DNA to confirm it. The CDR3 consists of 14 residues. CDR1 and CDR2 from the germline V gene are SQVTM and ANQGSEA. CDR3 protein: CSVGPAWGLETQYF.

J is TRBJ2-3 and V is TRBV7-9; TCRdb designates TRBD1, a call that cannot be tested without DNA. The CDR3 consists of 13 residues. Germline V gene sequence: CDR1 SEHNR, CDR2 FQNEAQ (reference sequence). This CDR3 is CASSSRHTDTQYF.

The chain employs TRBV7-2 and TRBJ2-3. This CDR3 region has 13 residues. Germline V gene lookup returns CDR1 SGHTA and CDR2 FQGNSA. CDR3 sequence: CASSEVSTDTQYF.